The entry below describes one T cell receptor (beta chain). This sample stems from a study of T cell repertoires in cytomegalovirus infection. TCRdb reprocessed the reads with MiXCR, giving one entry per CDR3 protein. The table shows about 450,000 distinct CDR3 sequences, with around 32% occurring only once. Germline-derived CDR1 and CDR2 are SEHNR and FQNEAQ (reference sequence). CDR3 length equals 15 residues. The V and J ends lost 8 bases and 4 bases, in that order; junction bases with no gene match: 8. This TCR derives from a human donor in good health (CMV status not recorded). Some clones in this sample may be carry-over from other donors' samples. The chain has TRBV7-9 and TRBJ2-6; 7 bases map to TRBD1. The specimen was PBMCs. CDR3 bases: TGTGCCAGCGGGATAACAGGGGTCGGGGCCAACGTCCTGACTTTC. Protein: CASGITGVGANVLTF.